Following are 14 T cell receptor beta chains from one sample sequenced in a study of a mutant IDH1 vaccine in newly diagnosed glioma. Stated time point: week 11, during vaccination. Doses of 300 ug of mutant IDH1 20-mer peptide were given with topical imiquimod. The antigens of these receptors remain unknown. This table comes from immunoSEQ multiplex PCR, and its TCRdb copy is limited to in-frame clones, with some not included. The repertoire holds more than 50,000 clones, with about four fifths as singletons. Sequencing was performed on PBMCs, taken from a glioma patient whose treatment included an IDH1 peptide vaccine. The receptors come from a man aged 45-65 years with glioma.

The chain joins TRBV4-1 to TRBJ1-6, with D unresolved. The CDR3 totals 14 residues. Deletions cut 8 bases from V and 6 bases from J, with 14 bases between. Germline V CDR1 and CDR2: MGHRA, YSYEKL. The DNA of the CDR3 is TGCGCCAGCCGGCCAACCGGGTTTAATTCACCCCTCCACTTT. Its protein is CASRPTGFNSPLHF.

The chain is built from TRBV19 and TRBJ1-1, with D uncertain. The V and J ends lost 3 bases and 1 base respectively, with 3 bases between them. Germline CDR1 is LNHDA and CDR2 is SQIVND (reference sequence). CDR3 length: 12 residues. The CDR3 protein is CASSIRNTEAFF. The DNA for the CDR3 is TGTGCCAGTAGTATCAGGAACACTGAAGCTTTCTTT.

The chain has TRBV18 and TRBJ2-1, with 9 positions matching TRBD2. J gave up 5 bases and V 1 base, and 12 bases lay outside the gene matches. The length of the CDR3 is 18 residues. The germline V gene encodes CDR1 KGHSH and CDR2 LQKENI. Here the CDR3 reads CASSPLPLSGRRDNEQFF. CDR3 in DNA: TGTGCCAGCTCACCACTCCCTTTGAGCGGGAGGCGAGACAATGAGCAGTTCTTC.

The count of this clone is one. This chain connects TRBV5-1 to TRBJ1-2, with TRBD1 matching over 8 bases. The CDR3 is 14 residues long. Trimming cost V 4 bases and J 9 bases; bases outside gene matches: 11. Germline V gene sequence: CDR1 SGHRS, CDR2 YFSETQ. The CDR3 DNA sequence: TGCGCCAGCAGCCCCGTAACAAACAGGGGGAGCTACACCTTC. Amino acids: CASSPVTNRGSYTF. The full variable domain, in which reference TRBV5-1 and TRBJ1-2 provide the parts outside the CDR3, is KAGVTQTPRYLIKTRGQQVTLSCSPISGHRSVSWYQQTPGQGLQFLFEYFSETQRNKGNFPGRFSGRQFSNSRSEMNVSTLELGDSALYLCASSPVTNRGSYTFGSGTRLTVV.

The chain couples TRBV19 to TRBJ1-2; possibly TRBD1 for D (6 bases). Deletions cut 5 bases from V and 2 bases from J, with 15 bases between. Germline assignment: CDR1 LNHDA and CDR2 SQIVND (reference sequence). This CDR3 contains 15 residues. CDR3 nucleotides: TGTGCCAGTAGTGATGGAAGGGGGGGCAACTATGGCTACACCTTC. Protein product: CASSDGRGGNYGYTF.

The chain links TRBV7-9 to TRBJ2-7; possible D gene TRBD1, 6 bases. This CDR3 has 13 residues. Germline CDR1 reads SEHNR; CDR2 reads FQNEAQ (reference sequence). V was pared by 4 bases and J by 4 bases, with 11 bases between. The CDR3 coding sequence is TGTGCCAGCAGCTATTCACAGGGATACGAGCAGTACTTC. It specifies CASSYSQGYEQYF.

V and J are TRBV6-5 and TRBJ2-6; D not certain. Germline CDR1 MNHEY, CDR2 SVGAGI. This CDR3 spans 13 amino acids. V was trimmed by 4 bases and J by 0 bases, leaving 1 base between them. The CDR3 region has the DNA TGTGCCAGCAGTTTCTCTGGGGCCAACGTCCTGACTTTC. Translation gives CASSFSGANVLTF.

This clone has a handful of counts. This chain joins TRBV7-2 and TRBJ1-5; D might be TRBD1 (5 bases). Trimming removed 5 bases at V and 7 bases at J, with 12 bases between. Germline-derived CDR1 and CDR2 are SGHTA and FQGNSA. The CDR3 length is 13 residues. This CDR3 is CASSQGPRQPQHF. The CDR3 DNA reads TGTGCCAGCAGCCAGGGACCGCGGCAGCCCCAGCATTTT.

The rearrangement uses TRBV19 and TRBJ1-5; no clear D gene. The germline CDR1 and CDR2 sequences are LNHDA and SQIVND (reference sequence). This CDR3 has 13 residues. Trimming took 0 bases from V and 4 from J, leaving 4 bases between them. CDR3 sequence (DNA): TGTGCCAGTAGTATAGATGATAATCAGCCCCAGCATTTT. Encoded protein: CASSIDDNQPQHF.

The rearrangement joins TRBV28 to TRBJ1-5; 11 bases fit TRBD1. The CDR3 runs to 12 residues. Germline-derived CDR1 and CDR2 are MDHEN and SYDVKM. Germline trimming cut 3 bases from V and 15 bases from J; bases unmatched to any gene: 4. The chain's CDR3 is CASSLGQGGLHF. In DNA form, the CDR3 reads TGTGCCAGCAGTTTGGGACAGGGGGGTTTGCATTTT.

The CDR3 region is CASAANTGELFF. In DNA form, the CDR3 reads TGTGCCAGCGCAGCGAACACCGGGGAGCTGTTTTTT. The J gene is TRBJ2-2, the V gene TRBV11-2, with D hard to call. CDR1 is SGHAT and CDR2 is FQNNGV in the germline V gene. This CDR3 is 12 amino acids long. The ends were cut back, 8 bases at V and 0 bases at J, with 4 bases in the middle. Together with reference TRBV11-2 and TRBJ2-2, the CDR3 gives the full variable domain: EAGVAQSPRYKIIEKRQSVAFWCNPISGHATLYWYQQILGQGPKLLIQFQNNGVVDDSQLPKDRFSAERLKGVDSTLKIQPAKLEDSAVYLCASAANTGELFFGEGSRLTVL.

The V gene is TRBV29-1, the J gene TRBJ2-1; no clear D gene. CDR1 and CDR2 (germline): SQVTM, ANQGSEA. V lost 3 bases to trimming and J lost 1 base, with 7 bases between them. The CDR3 covers 13 residues. The CDR3 DNA sequence: TGCAGCGTTGAGGTAGGGTCCTACAATGAGCAGTTCTTC. Translation: CSVEVGSYNEQFF.

The chain has TRBV6-1 and TRBJ2-3; 10 bases agree with TRBD2. The germline CDR1 and CDR2 sequences are MNHNS and SASEGT. The length of the CDR3 is 14 residues. V was clipped by 6 bases and J by 4 bases; unmatched bases: 4. In DNA form, the CDR3 reads TGTGCCAGCAGCCTAGCGGGAGTGGCAGATACGCAGTATTTT. This translates into CASSLAGVADTQYF.

The chain joins TRBV19 to TRBJ1-5, with D possibly being TRBD1 (5 bases). The CDR3 loop spans 14 amino acids. V was pared by 5 bases and J by 4 bases, with 12 bases between. CDR1 is LNHDA and CDR2 is SQIVND in the germline V gene (reference sequence). In nucleotides, the CDR3 is TGTGCCAGTAGTGCCAGGGTGGGAAATCAGCCCCAGCATTTT. Translated: CASSARVGNQPQHF. Combining the CDR3 with reference TRBV19 and TRBJ1-5 gives the whole variable domain DGGITQSPKYLFRKEGQNVTLSCEQNLNHDAMYWYRQDPGQGLRLIYYSQIVNDFQKGDIAEGYSVSREKKESFPLTVTSAQKNPTAFYLCASSARVGNQPQHFGDGTRLSIL.